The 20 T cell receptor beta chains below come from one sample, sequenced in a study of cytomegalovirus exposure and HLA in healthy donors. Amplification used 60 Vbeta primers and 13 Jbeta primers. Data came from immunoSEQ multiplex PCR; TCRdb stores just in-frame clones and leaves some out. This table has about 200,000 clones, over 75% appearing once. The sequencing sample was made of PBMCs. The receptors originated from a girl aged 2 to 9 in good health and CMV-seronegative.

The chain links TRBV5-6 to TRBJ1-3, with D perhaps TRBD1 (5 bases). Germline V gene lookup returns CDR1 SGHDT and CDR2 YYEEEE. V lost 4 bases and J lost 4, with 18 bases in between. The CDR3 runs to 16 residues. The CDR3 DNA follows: TGTGCCAGCAGCCCCTGGGGCCAAGCGAGGGGAAACACCATATATTTT. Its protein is CASSPWGQARGNTIYF.

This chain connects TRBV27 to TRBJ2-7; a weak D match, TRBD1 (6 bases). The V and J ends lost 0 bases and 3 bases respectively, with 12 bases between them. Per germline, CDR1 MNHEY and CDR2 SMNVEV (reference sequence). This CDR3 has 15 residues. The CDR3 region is CASSLSIQGVYEQYF. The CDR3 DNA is TGTGCCAGCAGTTTATCGATACAGGGAGTCTACGAGCAGTACTTC.

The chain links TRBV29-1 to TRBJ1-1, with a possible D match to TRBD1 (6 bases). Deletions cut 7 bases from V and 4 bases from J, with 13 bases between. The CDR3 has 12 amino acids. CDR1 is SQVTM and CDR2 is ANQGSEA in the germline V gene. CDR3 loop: CSGKQGSTEAFF. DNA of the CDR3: TGCAGCGGGAAGCAGGGGAGCACTGAAGCTTTCTTT. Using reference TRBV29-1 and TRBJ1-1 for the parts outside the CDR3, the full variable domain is SAVISQKPSRDICQRGTSLTIQCQVDSQVTMMFWYRQQPGQSLTLIATANQGSEATYESGFVIDKFPISRPNLTFSTLTVSNMSPEDSSIYLCSGKQGSTEAFFGQGTRLTVV.

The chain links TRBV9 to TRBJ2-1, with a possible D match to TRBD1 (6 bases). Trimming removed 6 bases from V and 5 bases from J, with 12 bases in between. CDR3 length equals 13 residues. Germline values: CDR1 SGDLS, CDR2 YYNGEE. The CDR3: CASKGDVNNEQFF. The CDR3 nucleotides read TGTGCCAGCAAGGGGGACGTCAACAATGAGCAGTTCTTC.

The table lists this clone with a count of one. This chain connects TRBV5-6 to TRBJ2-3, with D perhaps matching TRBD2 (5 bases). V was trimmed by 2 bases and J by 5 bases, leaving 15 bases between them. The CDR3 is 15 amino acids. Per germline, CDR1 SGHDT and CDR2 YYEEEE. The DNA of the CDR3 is TGTGCCAGCAGCTTAGGTAGCGCGAGGCGAGATACGCAGTATTTT. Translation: CASSLGSARRDTQYF.

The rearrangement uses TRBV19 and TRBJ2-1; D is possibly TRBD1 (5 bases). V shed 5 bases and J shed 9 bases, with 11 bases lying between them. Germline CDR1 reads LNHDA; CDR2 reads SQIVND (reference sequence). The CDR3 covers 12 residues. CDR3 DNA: TGTGCCAGTAGTCCACAGGACCGTGAGCAGTTCTTC. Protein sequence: CASSPQDREQFF.

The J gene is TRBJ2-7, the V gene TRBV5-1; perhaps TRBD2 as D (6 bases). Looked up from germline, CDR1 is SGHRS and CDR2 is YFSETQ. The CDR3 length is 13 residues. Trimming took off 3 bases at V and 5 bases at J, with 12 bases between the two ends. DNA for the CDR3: TGCGCCAGCAGCTCAACTAGCTTCGACGAGCAGTACTTC. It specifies CASSSTSFDEQYF.

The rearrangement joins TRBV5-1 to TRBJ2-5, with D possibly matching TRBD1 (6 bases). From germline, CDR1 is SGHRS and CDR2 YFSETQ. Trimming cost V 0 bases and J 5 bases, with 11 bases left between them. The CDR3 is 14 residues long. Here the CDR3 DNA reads TGCGCCAGCAGCTTGGACAGGGCCCCCGAGACCCAGTACTTC. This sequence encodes CASSLDRAPETQYF.

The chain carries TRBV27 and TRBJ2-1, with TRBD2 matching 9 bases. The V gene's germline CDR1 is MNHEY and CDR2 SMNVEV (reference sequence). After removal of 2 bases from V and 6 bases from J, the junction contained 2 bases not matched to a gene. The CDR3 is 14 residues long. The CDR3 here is CASSLAGGPNEQFF. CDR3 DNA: TGTGCCAGCAGTTTAGCGGGAGGGCCCAATGAGCAGTTCTTC.

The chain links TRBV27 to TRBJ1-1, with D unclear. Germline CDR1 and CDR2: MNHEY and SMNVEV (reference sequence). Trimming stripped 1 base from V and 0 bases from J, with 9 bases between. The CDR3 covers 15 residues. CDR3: CASSLYGGMNTEAFF. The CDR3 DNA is TGTGCCAGCAGTTTATACGGCGGCATGAACACTGAAGCTTTCTTT.

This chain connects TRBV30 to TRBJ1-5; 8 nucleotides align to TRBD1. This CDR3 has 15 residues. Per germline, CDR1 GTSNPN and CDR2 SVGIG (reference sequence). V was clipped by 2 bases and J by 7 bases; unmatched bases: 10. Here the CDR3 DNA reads TGTGCCTGGAGTCCACCAGGGGGCCGAGGACAGCCCCAGCATTTT. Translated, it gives CAWSPPGGRGQPQHF.

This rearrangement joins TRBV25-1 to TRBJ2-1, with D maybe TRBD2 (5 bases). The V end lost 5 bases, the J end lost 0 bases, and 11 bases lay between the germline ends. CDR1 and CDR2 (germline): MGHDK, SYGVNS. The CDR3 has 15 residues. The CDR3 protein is CASSLPGGSYNEQFF. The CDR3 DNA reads TGTGCCAGCAGTCTCCCAGGAGGCTCCTACAATGAGCAGTTCTTC.

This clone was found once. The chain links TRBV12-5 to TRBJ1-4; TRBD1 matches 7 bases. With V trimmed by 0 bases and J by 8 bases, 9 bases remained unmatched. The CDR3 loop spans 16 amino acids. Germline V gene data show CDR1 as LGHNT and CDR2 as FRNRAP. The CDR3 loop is CASGLVGVGGEEKLFF. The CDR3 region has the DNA TGTGCTAGTGGTTTGGTTGGTGTAGGGGGCGAAGAAAAACTGTTTTTT. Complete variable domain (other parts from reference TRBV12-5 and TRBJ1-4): DARVTQTPRHKVTEMGQEVTMRCQPILGHNTVFWYRQTMMQGLELLAYFRNRAPLDDSGMPKDRFSAEMPDATLATLKIQPSEPRDSAVYFCASGLVGVGGEEKLFFGSGTQLSVL.

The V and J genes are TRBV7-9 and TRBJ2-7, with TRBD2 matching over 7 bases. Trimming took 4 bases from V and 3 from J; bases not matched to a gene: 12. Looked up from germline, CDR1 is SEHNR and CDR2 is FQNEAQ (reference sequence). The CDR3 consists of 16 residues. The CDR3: CASSSTRLARGYEQYF. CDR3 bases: TGTGCCAGCAGCTCCACCCGACTAGCTCGGGGCTACGAGCAGTACTTC.

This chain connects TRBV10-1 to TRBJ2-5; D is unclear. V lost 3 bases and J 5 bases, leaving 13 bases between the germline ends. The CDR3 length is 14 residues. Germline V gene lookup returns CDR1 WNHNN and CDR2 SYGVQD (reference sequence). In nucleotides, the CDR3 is TGCGCCAGCAGTGAAAATACCGCGGAGGAGACCCAGTACTTC. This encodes CASSENTAEETQYF.

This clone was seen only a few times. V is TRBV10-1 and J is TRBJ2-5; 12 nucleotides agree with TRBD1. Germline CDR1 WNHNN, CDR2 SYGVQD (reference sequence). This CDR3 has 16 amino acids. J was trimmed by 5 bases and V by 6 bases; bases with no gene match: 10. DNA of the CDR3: TGCGCCAGCAGCCCCGGGACAGGGGGCTGGGGGGAGACCCAGTACTTC. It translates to CASSPGTGGWGETQYF.

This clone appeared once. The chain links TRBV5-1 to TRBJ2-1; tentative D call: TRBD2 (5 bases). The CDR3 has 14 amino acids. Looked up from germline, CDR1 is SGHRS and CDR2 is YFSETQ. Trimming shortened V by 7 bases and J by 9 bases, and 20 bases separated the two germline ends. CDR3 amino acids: CASSRDPPAGEQFF. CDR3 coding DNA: TGCGCCAGCTCCCGGGATCCCCCGGCGGGTGAGCAGTTCTTC.

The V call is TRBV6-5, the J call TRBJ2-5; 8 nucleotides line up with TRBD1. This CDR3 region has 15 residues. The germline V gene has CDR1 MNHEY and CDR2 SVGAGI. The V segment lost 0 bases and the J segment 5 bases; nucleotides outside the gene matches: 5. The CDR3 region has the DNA TGTGCCAGCAGTTACTCGGACAGGGACCGGGAGACCCAGTACTTC. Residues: CASSYSDRDRETQYF.

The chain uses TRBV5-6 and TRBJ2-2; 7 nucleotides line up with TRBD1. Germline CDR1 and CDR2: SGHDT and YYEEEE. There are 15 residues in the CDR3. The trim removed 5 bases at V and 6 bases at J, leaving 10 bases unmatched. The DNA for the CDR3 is TGTGCCAGCAGTCGACAGGGCCCCTCGGCCGGGGAGCTGTTTTTT. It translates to CASSRQGPSAGELFF.

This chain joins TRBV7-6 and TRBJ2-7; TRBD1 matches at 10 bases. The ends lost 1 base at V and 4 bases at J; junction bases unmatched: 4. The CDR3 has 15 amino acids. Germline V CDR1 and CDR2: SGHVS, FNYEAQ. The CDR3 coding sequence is TGTGCCAGCAGCTTAGAAGGACAGGGGGGTTACGAGCAGTACTTC. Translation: CASSLEGQGGYEQYF. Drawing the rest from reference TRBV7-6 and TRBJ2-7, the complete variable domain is GAGVSQSPRYKVTKRGQDVALRCDPISGHVSLYWYRQALGQGPEFLTYFNYEAQQDKSGLPNDRFSAERPEGSISTLTIQRTEQRDSAMYRCASSLEGQGGYEQYFGPGTRLTVT.